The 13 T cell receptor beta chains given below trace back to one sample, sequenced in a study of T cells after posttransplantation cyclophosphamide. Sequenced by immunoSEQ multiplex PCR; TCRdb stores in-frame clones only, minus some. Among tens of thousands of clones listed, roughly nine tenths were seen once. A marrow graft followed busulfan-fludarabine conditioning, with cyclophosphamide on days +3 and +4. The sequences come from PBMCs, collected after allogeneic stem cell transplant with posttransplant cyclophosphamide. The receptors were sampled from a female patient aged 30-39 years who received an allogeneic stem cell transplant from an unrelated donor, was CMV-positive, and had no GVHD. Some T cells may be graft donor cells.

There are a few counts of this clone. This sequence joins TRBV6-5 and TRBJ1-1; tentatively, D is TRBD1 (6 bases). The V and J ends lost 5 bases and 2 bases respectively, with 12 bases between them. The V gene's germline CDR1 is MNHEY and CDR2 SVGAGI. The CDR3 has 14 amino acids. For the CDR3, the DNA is TGTGCCAGCAGTGAAAGGACAGAAAACACTGAAGCTTTCTTT. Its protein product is CASSERTENTEAFF.

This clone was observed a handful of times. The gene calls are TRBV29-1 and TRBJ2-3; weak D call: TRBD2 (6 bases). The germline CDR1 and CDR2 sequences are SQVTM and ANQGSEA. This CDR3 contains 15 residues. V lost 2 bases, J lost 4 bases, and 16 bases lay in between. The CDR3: CSVERGGKVSDTQYF. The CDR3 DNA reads TGCAGCGTTGAAAGGGGAGGTAAGGTTTCAGATACGCAGTATTTT.

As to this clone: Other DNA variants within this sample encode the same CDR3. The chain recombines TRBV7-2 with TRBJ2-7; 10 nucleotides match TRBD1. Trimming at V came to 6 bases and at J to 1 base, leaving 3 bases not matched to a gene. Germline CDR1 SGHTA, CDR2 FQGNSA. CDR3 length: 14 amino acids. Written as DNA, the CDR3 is TGTGCCAGCAGTTGGACAGGGGGGTCCTACGAGCAGTACTTC. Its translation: CASSWTGGSYEQYF.

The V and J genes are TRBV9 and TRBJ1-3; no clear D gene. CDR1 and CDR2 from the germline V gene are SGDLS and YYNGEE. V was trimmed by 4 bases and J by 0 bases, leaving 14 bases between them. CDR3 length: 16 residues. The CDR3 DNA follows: TGTGCCAGCAGCACCCAAACCCCCGGCTCTGGAAACACCATATATTTT. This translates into CASSTQTPGSGNTIYF.

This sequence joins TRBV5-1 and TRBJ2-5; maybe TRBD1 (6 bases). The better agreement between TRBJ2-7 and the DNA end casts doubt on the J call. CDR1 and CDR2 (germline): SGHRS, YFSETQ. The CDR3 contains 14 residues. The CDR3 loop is CASSGLGHTYEQYF. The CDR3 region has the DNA TGCGCCAGCAGTGGTCTGGGACACACCTACGAGCAGTACTTC.

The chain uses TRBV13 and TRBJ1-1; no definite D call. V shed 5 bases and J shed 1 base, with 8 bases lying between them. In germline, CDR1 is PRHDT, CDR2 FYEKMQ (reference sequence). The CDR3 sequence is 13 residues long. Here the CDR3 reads CASSLEGNTEAFF. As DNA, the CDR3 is TGTGCCAGCAGCCTGGAGGGGAACACTGAAGCTTTCTTT. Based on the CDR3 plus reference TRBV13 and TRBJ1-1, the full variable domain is AAGVIQSPRHLIKEKRETATLKCYPIPRHDTVYWYQQGPGQDPQFLISFYEKMQSDKGSIPDRFSAQQFSDYHSELNMSSLELGDSALYFCASSLEGNTEAFFGQGTRLTVV.

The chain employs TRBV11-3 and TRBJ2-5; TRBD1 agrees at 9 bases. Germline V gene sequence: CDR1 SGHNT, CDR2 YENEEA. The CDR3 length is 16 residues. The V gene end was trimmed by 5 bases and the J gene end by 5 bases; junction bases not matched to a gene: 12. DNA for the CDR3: TGTGCCAGCAGCACACAGACAGGGGGATTTGTGGAGACCCAGTACTTC. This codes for CASSTQTGGFVETQYF.

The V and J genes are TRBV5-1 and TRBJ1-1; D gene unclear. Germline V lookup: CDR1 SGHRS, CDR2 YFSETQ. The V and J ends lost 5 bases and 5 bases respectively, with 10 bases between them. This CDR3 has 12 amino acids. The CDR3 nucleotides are TGCGCCAGCAGGAGGAGGTGGACTGAAGCTTTCTTT. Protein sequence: CASRRRWTEAFF.

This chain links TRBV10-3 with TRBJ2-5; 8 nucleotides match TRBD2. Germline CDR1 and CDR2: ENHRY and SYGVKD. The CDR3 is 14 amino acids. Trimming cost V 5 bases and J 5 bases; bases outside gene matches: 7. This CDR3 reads CAISKAGVGETQYF. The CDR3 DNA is TGTGCCATCAGTAAAGCGGGGGTAGGTGAGACCCAGTACTTC.

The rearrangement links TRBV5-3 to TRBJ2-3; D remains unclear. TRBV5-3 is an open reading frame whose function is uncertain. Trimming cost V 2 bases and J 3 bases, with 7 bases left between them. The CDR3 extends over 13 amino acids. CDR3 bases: TGTGCCAGAAGCTTCGACACTACAGATACGCAGTATTTT. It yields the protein CARSFDTTDTQYF.

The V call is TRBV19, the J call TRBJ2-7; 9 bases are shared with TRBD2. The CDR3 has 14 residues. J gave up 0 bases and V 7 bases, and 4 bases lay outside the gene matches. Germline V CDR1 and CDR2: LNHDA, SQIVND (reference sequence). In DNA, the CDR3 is TGTGCCAGTAAGTCTAGCGGGGTCTCCTACGAGCAGTACTTC. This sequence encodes CASKSSGVSYEQYF.

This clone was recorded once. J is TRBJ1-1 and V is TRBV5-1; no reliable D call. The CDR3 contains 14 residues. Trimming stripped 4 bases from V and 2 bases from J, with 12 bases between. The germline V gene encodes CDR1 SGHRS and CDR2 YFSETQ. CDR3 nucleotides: TGCGCCAGCAGCCCACAGCAGTTTAACACTGAAGCTTTCTTT. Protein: CASSPQQFNTEAFF.

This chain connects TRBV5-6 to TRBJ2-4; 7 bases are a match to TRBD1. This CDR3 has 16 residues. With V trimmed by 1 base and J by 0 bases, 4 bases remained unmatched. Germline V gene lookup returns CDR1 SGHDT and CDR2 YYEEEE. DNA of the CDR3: TGTGCCAGCAGCTTGACAGGGGATAGAGCCAAAAACATTCAGTACTTC. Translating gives CASSLTGDRAKNIQYF.